The 25 T cell receptor beta chains below come from one sample, sequenced in a study of shared clonotypes between healthy human individuals. Repertoires were generated with immunoSEQ multiplex PCR, while TCRdb's copy carries only in-frame clones and drops some. The table shows more than 550,000 clones, with around 90% occurring only once. CD45RO-negative, CCR7-positively selected cells formed the naive CD8 fraction, excluding terminally differentiated effector memory CD45RA+ cells. The material sequenced was naive CD8+ T cells sorted from blood. The receptor source for this set is a man aged 30-40 years in good health.

This clone was found once. The J gene is TRBJ2-7, the V gene TRBV7-9, with a tentative D call TRBD2 (6 bases). With 5 bases removed from V and 6 bases from J, the gap between germline ends came to 23 bases. Germline CDR1 reads SEHNR; CDR2 reads FQNEAQ (reference sequence). This CDR3 has 16 residues. In DNA form, the CDR3 reads TGTGCCAGCAGCCAAAGAGGGGTGGAATGGGGAGGCGAGCAGTACTTC. Amino acids: CASSQRGVEWGGEQYF.

The chain carries TRBV28 and TRBJ2-3; D may be TRBD2 (5 bases). Trimming removed 4 bases at V and 3 bases at J, with 23 bases between. This CDR3 spans 18 amino acids. The germline V gene encodes CDR1 MDHEN and CDR2 SYDVKM. In DNA form, the CDR3 reads TGTGCCAGCAGTTCCTTTGATGACCCGTTAGGACTTACAGATACGCAGTATTTT. Its translation: CASSSFDDPLGLTDTQYF.

This clone was recorded a few times. Other DNA sequences in the same sample also yield this CDR3. The J gene is TRBJ2-7, the V gene TRBV2, with D unclear. This CDR3 region has 11 residues. Trimming stripped 1 base from V and 4 bases from J, with 2 bases between. CDR1 is SNHLY and CDR2 is FYNNEI in the germline V gene. The CDR3 coding sequence is TGTGCCAGCAGTGAAGGGTACGAGCAGTACTTC. Residues: CASSEGYEQYF.

The V call is TRBV9, the J call TRBJ2-1; 9 nucleotides match TRBD2. CDR1 and CDR2 from the germline V gene are SGDLS and YYNGEE. With V trimmed by 4 bases and J by 3 bases, 5 bases remained unmatched. This CDR3 is 15 amino acids long. CDR3 bases: TGTGCCAGCAGCCCCCGGACTAGCGACTACAATGAGCAGTTCTTC. Protein sequence: CASSPRTSDYNEQFF.

The chain carries TRBV5-1 and TRBJ2-3; D is ambiguous. The CDR3 loop spans 16 amino acids. CDR1 and CDR2 (germline): SGHRS, YFSETQ. Deletions cut 1 base from V and 0 bases from J, with 12 bases between. CDR3 in amino acids: CASSLLGWGSTDTQYF. CDR3 in DNA: TGCGCCAGCAGCTTGCTGGGGTGGGGAAGCACAGATACGCAGTATTTT.

The genes are TRBV5-8 and TRBJ1-1, with D possibly being TRBD1 (6 bases). This CDR3 has 14 amino acids. Germline V CDR1 and CDR2: SGHTS, YDEGEE. The V end lost 8 bases, the J end lost 0 bases, and 14 bases lay between the germline ends. CDR3 nucleotides: TGTGCCAGAAGAGACAGGACCATGAACACTGAAGCTTTCTTT. Translating it yields CARRDRTMNTEAFF.

V usage is TRBV2 and J usage is TRBJ2-7, with D perhaps matching TRBD2 (6 bases). Germline CDR1 reads SNHLY; CDR2 reads FYNNEI. The CDR3 totals 10 residues. Trimming took 8 bases from V and 5 from J, leaving 7 bases between them. This CDR3 is CASGGNEQYF. CDR3 DNA: TGTGCCAGCGGGGGGAACGAGCAGTACTTC.

CDR3: CASSLRSQQGYEQFF. The CDR3 DNA sequence: TGTGCCAGCAGCTTACGGAGTCAACAGGGGTATGAGCAGTTCTTC. This chain links TRBV7-6 with TRBJ2-1; 7 bases line up with TRBD1. With 2 bases clipped from V and 8 bases from J, the junction kept 9 bases outside the gene matches. The CDR3 sequence is 15 residues long. From germline, CDR1 is SGHVS and CDR2 FNYEAQ. The whole variable domain, remainder taken from reference TRBV7-6 and TRBJ2-1, is GAGVSQSPRYKVTKRGQDVALRCDPISGHVSLYWYRQALGQGPEFLTYFNYEAQQDKSGLPNDRFSAERPEGSISTLTIQRTEQRDSAMYRCASSLRSQQGYEQFFGPGTRLTVL.

V usage is TRBV7-9 and J usage is TRBJ2-7; a possible D gene is TRBD1 (6 bases). Per the germline V gene, CDR1 is SEHNR and CDR2 is FQNEAQ (reference sequence). The germline V and J ends were trimmed by 1 base and 0 bases, with 16 bases remaining between them. CDR3 length: 17 residues. CDR3 sequence (DNA): TGTGCCAGCAGCTTAGGAGGGGGTCGGGGAAACTCCTACGAGCAGTACTTC. Encoded protein: CASSLGGGRGNSYEQYF.

The chain uses TRBV5-1 and TRBJ2-3, with a possible D match to TRBD2 (6 bases). V dropped 3 bases and J dropped 1 base, with 12 bases sitting between them. Looked up from germline, CDR1 is SGHRS and CDR2 is YFSETQ. The CDR3 sequence is 15 residues long. The chain's CDR3 is CASSSRRDRTDTQYF. CDR3 sequence (DNA): TGCGCCAGCAGCTCTAGGAGGGACCGCACAGATACGCAGTATTTT.

The rearrangement joins TRBV11-2 to TRBJ2-2; the D is unclear. Trimming removed 1 base from V and 8 bases from J, with 5 bases in between. Germline loops: CDR1 SGHAT, CDR2 FQNNGV. The CDR3 spans 12 residues. The CDR3 region has the DNA TGTGCCAGCAGCTTAGTCGGGGGGGAGCTGTTTTTT. Encoded protein: CASSLVGGELFF.

V usage is TRBV6-6 and J usage is TRBJ2-5; tentative D call: TRBD2 (5 bases). Trimming shortened V by 6 bases and J by 2 bases, and 10 bases separated the two germline ends. CDR3 length: 13 residues. In germline, CDR1 is MNHNY, CDR2 SVGAGI (reference sequence). The DNA for the CDR3 is TGTGCCAGCAGCAAACTAGAACAAGAGACCCAGTACTTC. This codes for CASSKLEQETQYF.

A note on this clone: Other DNA sequences in the sample encode the same CDR3. The V and J genes are TRBV18 and TRBJ1-5; 8 bases map to TRBD1. CDR3 length equals 15 residues. After removal of 3 bases from V and 2 bases from J, the junction contained 3 bases not matched to a gene. The germline CDR1 and CDR2 sequences are KGHSH and LQKENI. CDR3 sequence (DNA): TGTGCCAGCTCACCCCCGGGACAGGGCAATCAGCCCCAGCATTTT. Amino acids: CASSPPGQGNQPQHF.

This chain joins TRBV28 and TRBJ2-2, with D perhaps TRBD2 (6 bases). Trimming removed 0 bases from V and 0 bases from J, with 8 bases in between. The CDR3 loop spans 16 amino acids. The germline V gene has CDR1 MDHEN and CDR2 SYDVKM. The CDR3 region has the DNA TGTGCCAGCAGTTTATGGGGGGAGGCGAACACCGGGGAGCTGTTTTTT. It translates to CASSLWGEANTGELFF.

Points on this clone: In the same sample, other DNA sequences code for this CDR3. The chain combines TRBV9 with TRBJ2-2; D assignment may be TRBD1 or TRBD2 (5 bases each). The CDR3 has 14 residues. The V gene's germline CDR1 is SGDLS and CDR2 YYNGEE. V lost 4 bases and J 2 bases, leaving 9 bases between the germline ends. The CDR3 reads CASSTGGNTGELFF. The CDR3 DNA sequence: TGTGCCAGCAGCACTGGGGGTAACACCGGGGAGCTGTTTTTT.

This clone appeared once. V gene TRBV6-5 combines with J gene TRBJ2-1; 12 bases are shared with TRBD2. The germline V gene has CDR1 MNHEY and CDR2 SVGAGI. CDR3 length: 15 residues. Trimming at V came to 5 bases and at J to 2 bases, leaving 1 base not matched to a gene. CDR3: CASSGTSGPYNEQFF. The CDR3 DNA follows: TGTGCCAGCAGTGGGACTAGCGGGCCCTACAATGAGCAGTTCTTC.

The chain links TRBV4-1 to TRBJ2-1; 12 nucleotides line up with TRBD2. The CDR3 consists of 21 residues. J was trimmed by 0 bases and V by 1 base; bases with no gene match: 13. Germline loops: CDR1 MGHRA, CDR2 YSYEKL. The CDR3, as DNA: TGCGCCAGCAGCCAAGGGGGGGCTAGCGGGAGGGCCGGGAGCTCCTACAATGAGCAGTTCTTC. Protein sequence: CASSQGGASGRAGSSYNEQFF.

The rearrangement links TRBV27 to TRBJ2-7; unclear D gene. Per germline, CDR1 MNHEY and CDR2 SMNVEV (reference sequence). The V end lost 3 bases, the J end lost 2 bases, and 11 bases lay between the germline ends. The CDR3 length is 14 residues. CDR3 loop: CASSFGHITYEQYF. DNA of the CDR3: TGTGCCAGCAGTTTCGGTCACATTACCTACGAGCAGTACTTC.

This chain joins TRBV7-9 and TRBJ2-2, with 9 bases identical to TRBD1. The germline V gene has CDR1 SEHNR and CDR2 FQNEAQ (reference sequence). CDR3 size: 14 residues. The ends lost 6 bases at V and 3 bases at J; junction bases unmatched: 2. CDR3 amino acids: CASRGQGHTGELFF. The CDR3 coding sequence is TGTGCCAGCAGAGGACAGGGGCACACCGGGGAGCTGTTTTTT.

The V gene is TRBV25-1, the J gene TRBJ2-1; no clear D. CDR1 is MGHDK and CDR2 is SYGVNS in the germline V gene. The ends were cut back, 3 bases at V and 4 bases at J, with 22 bases in the middle. The CDR3 is 18 residues long. CDR3 region: CASSDHLGQPGYYNEQFF. CDR3 coding DNA: TGTGCCAGCAGTGACCATCTAGGGCAACCGGGCTATTACAATGAGCAGTTCTTC.

Of note for this clone: This CDR3 is also generated by other DNA sequences in the sample. The rearrangement links TRBV6-1 to TRBJ1-3; D is unresolved. CDR1 and CDR2 from the germline V gene are MNHNS and SASEGT. The CDR3 length is 15 residues. Trimming stripped 1 base from V and 0 bases from J, with 7 bases between. CDR3 sequence reads: CASSEGQSSGNTIYF. In DNA form, the CDR3 reads TGTGCCAGCAGTGAAGGGCAGAGCTCTGGAAACACCATATATTTT.

The V and J genes are TRBV27 and TRBJ2-7; D is unclear. Trimming pared 8 bases from V and 0 bases from J, leaving 23 bases between. The CDR3 totals 17 residues. The germline V gene encodes CDR1 MNHEY and CDR2 SMNVEV (reference sequence). CDR3 protein: CASRTPFATGSSYEQYF. CDR3 coding DNA: TGTGCCAGCCGTACTCCATTCGCCACGGGTTCCTCCTACGAGCAGTACTTC.

This chain connects TRBV7-6 to TRBJ2-5, with 12 bases identical to TRBD2. Germline V gene lookup returns CDR1 SGHVS and CDR2 FNYEAQ. With 4 bases clipped from V and 2 bases from J, the junction kept 5 bases outside the gene matches. CDR3 length equals 16 residues. Written as DNA, the CDR3 is TGTGCCAGCAGCTCCGGGACTAGCGGGTCTCAAGAGACCCAGTACTTC. This gives the protein CASSSGTSGSQETQYF.

The gene calls are TRBV27 and TRBJ2-7; D is possibly TRBD1 (5 bases). Germline V gene lookup returns CDR1 MNHEY and CDR2 SMNVEV (reference sequence). Trimming took 2 bases from V and 4 from J, leaving 12 bases between them. The length of the CDR3 is 14 residues. The CDR3 nucleotides read TGTGCCAGCAGTTTAGGCAGGGCGGATTACGAGCAGTACTTC. Encoded protein: CASSLGRADYEQYF.

This chain connects TRBV11-2 to TRBJ2-1; TRBD2 matches 11 bases. This CDR3 spans 16 amino acids. J gave up 7 bases and V 3 bases, and 8 bases lay outside the gene matches. Per germline, CDR1 SGHAT and CDR2 FQNNGV. The CDR3 protein is CASSFGRTSGLNEQFF. Written as DNA, the CDR3 is TGTGCCAGCAGCTTCGGAAGGACTAGCGGGTTAAATGAGCAGTTCTTC.